This TCR beta chain came from a study of breast tumors, draining lymph nodes, adjacent tissues. Study results and caveats: Most tumor T cells seemingly derive from lymph node, then expand in tumor. Compared with lymph nodes, tumors were less diverse; compared with nontumor tissue, more.

With 5 bases clipped from V and 9 bases from J, the junction kept 5 bases outside the gene matches. In germline, CDR1 is SGHTA, CDR2 FQGNSA. This CDR3 region has 14 residues. MiXCR, run by TCRdb on the multiplex PCR reads, gives a single entry per CDR3 protein. The sample records about 15,000 distinct CDR3 sequences, under 60% being singletons. This clonotype turned up a few times. Its target is not known. The receptor's source is a female donor with breast cancer. Some clones in this sample may be carry-over from other donors' samples. Sequenced sample: tumor-adjacent breast tissue. The chain has TRBV7-2 and TRBJ2-5, with TRBD2 identical over 14 bases. Here the CDR3 DNA reads TGTGCCAGCAGCCTGACTAGCGGGAGGGAAGCCCAGTACTTC. Amino acids: CASSLTSGREAQYF.